These T cell receptor beta chains were read from a single sample in a study of T cell responses to AZD1222 COVID-19 vaccine. Sequencing used immunoSEQ multiplex PCR; TCRdb keeps in-frame clones, though not all of them. The sample has some 150,000 clones, about 91% seen once. The material was peripheral blood, obtained on day 0 of MenACWY control vaccination. The origin of the receptors is an adult in good health. CDR3s include the opening cysteine and the closing phenylalanine or tryptophan. Each record gives: clone size, J gene, V gene, D gene, CDR3 DNA, CDR3 protein. The D gene is left open where the match is weak. Size is omitted from some rows. Given values are once, few, many or a class for expanded clones.

>NA|TRBJ1-1|TRBV7-8|NA
TGTGCCAGCAGCTTGAGGGGGAACACTGAAGCTTTCTTT
CASSLRGNTEAFF
>NA|TRBJ2-7|TRBV24-1|NA
TGTGCCACCAGTGTTCCGGGGGTGGACGAGCAGTACTTC
CATSVPGVDEQYF
>NA|TRBJ2-5|TRBV18|TRBD2
TGTGCCAGCTCAAGCATCCCCAGCGGGGGGGCCGAGACCCAGTACTTC
CASSSIPSGGAETQYF
>NA|TRBJ1-2|TRBV21-1|NA
TGTGCCAGCAGCAAAGGTTCGCCCCGGGGAGACTATGGCTACACCTTC
CASSKGSPRGDYGYTF
>NA|TRBJ2-5|TRBV7-2|TRBD1
TGTGCCAGCCGGGACAGGAATCAAGAGACCCAGTACTTC
CASRDRNQETQYF
>NA|TRBJ2-4|TRBV19|NA
TGTGCCAGTAGTAGGGACTCTAAAGCCAAAAACATTCAGTACTTC
CASSRDSKAKNIQYF
>NA|TRBJ2-5|TRBV11-3|TRBD2
TGTGCCAGCAGCTTAGCTCCTAGCGGGCCAGAGACCCAGTACTTC
CASSLAPSGPETQYF
>NA|TRBJ1-2|TRBV3-1/TRBV3-2|NA
TGTGCCAGCAGCCCGGCGTTCATTAACTATGGCTACACCTTC
CASSPAFINYGYTF
>NA|TRBJ2-1|TRBV4-3|NA
TGCGCCAGCAGCCAAGATCGGCTAGCGTGGAATGAGCAGTTCTTC
CASSQDRLAWNEQFF
>NA|TRBJ1-5|TRBV18|TRBD1
TGTGCCAGCTCACATACCAGAGTCGCGACAGGGGTTGGCAATCAGCCCCAGCATTTT
CASSHTRVATGVGNQPQHF
>NA|TRBJ2-5|TRBV25-1|TRBD1
TGTGCCAGCAGCTACACTCCGGGACAGGGGACCGAGACCCAGTACTTC
CASSYTPGQGTETQYF
>NA|TRBJ1-2|TRBV10-3|TRBD1
TGTGCCATCAGTGACGCGGGGGACAGGATCTATGGCTACACCTTC
CAISDAGDRIYGYTF
>NA|TRBJ2-5|TRBV6-5|NA
TGTGCCAGTGCTATCAGGGCAACCCAAGAGACCCAGTACTTC
CASAIRATQETQYF
>few|TRBJ2-3|TRBV2|NA
TGTGCCAGCAGCAGGGGCCAGGATACGCAGTATTTT
CASSRGQDTQYF
>NA|TRBJ2-7|TRBV14|NA
TGTGCCAGCAGCAAAAGGGCAGCCTCCTACGAGCAGTACTTC
CASSKRAASYEQYF
>NA|TRBJ2-1|TRBV18|TRBD2
TGTGCCAGCTCACCAATGGGGGGGTCCTACAATGAGCAGTTCTTC
CASSPMGGSYNEQFF
>NA|TRBJ1-1|TRBV5-1|NA
TGCGCCAGCAGCCCGAAATTCAGGGTAATGAACACTGAAGCTTTCTTT
CASSPKFRVMNTEAFF
>NA|TRBJ1-4|TRBV15|NA
TGTGCCACCAGCAGAGGATCCGGGGAGGGCGAAAAACTGTTTTTT
CATSRGSGEGEKLFF
>NA|TRBJ1-4|TRBV19|TRBD1
TGTGCCAGTAGCCGCGGACAGGGGGAGGAAAAACTGTTTTTT
CASSRGQGEEKLFF
>NA|TRBJ1-2|TRBV4-2|NA
TGTGCCAGCAGCCAAGGAACAGGGCTTGCAGATGGCTACACCTTC
CASSQGTGLADGYTF
>NA|TRBJ2-1|TRBV12-3/TRBV12-4|NA
TGTGCCAGCAGCTCTCTCTCCTACAATGAGCAGTTCTTC
CASSSLSYNEQFF
>NA|TRBJ1-1|TRBV5-6|NA
TGTGCCAGCAGCTTGGGTCCGAACACTGAAGCTTTCTTT
CASSLGPNTEAFF
>NA|TRBJ2-3|TRBV9|TRBD2
TGTGCCAGCAGCCCTTTAGCGGGGGGGCAGTATTTT
CASSPLAGGQYF
>NA|TRBJ1-6|TRBV3-1/TRBV3-2|NA
TGTGCCAGCAGCCAAGGGTTTTATAATTCACCCCTCCACTTT
CASSQGFYNSPLHF
>few|TRBJ1-6|TRBV28|NA
TGTGCCAGCAGTTCCCGCCGGGACAACTATAATTCACCCCTCCACTTT
CASSSRRDNYNSPLHF
>once|TRBJ2-2|TRBV6-5|TRBD1
TGTGCCAGCAGTAGACAGGGAAAGAACACCGGGGAGCTGTTTTTT
CASSRQGKNTGELFF
>NA|TRBJ2-7|TRBV29-1|NA
TGCAGCGTGTCAGGCAGCTCCTACGAGCAGTACTTC
CSVSGSSYEQYF
>NA|TRBJ2-7|TRBV10-3|TRBD1
TGTGCCATCAGTGCTACGGGACAGGTGTACGAGCAGTACTTC
CAISATGQVYEQYF
>NA|TRBJ1-1|TRBV19|NA
TGTGCCAGTAGTGGTGAAGGTAGAGCTTTCTTT
CASSGEGRAFF
>NA|TRBJ1-5|TRBV30|NA
TGTGCCTGGAGTGTAATTGATCTGTACCAGCCCCAGCATTTT
CAWSVIDLYQPQHF